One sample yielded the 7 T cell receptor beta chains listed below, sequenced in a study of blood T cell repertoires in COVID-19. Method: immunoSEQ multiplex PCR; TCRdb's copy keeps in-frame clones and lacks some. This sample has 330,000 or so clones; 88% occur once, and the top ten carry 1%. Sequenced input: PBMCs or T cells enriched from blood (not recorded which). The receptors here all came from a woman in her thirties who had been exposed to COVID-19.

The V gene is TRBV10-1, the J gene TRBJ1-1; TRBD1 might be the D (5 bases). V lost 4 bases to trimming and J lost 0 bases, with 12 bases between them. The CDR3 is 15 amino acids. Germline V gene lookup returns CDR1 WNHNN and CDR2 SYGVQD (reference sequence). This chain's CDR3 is CASSAGRAMNTEAFF. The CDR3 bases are TGCGCCAGCAGTGCGGGCAGGGCCATGAACACTGAAGCTTTCTTT.

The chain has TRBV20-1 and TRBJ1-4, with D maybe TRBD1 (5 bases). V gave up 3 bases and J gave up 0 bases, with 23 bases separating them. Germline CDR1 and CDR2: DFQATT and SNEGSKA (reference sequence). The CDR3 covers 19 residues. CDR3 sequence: CSASRPSAGLRSTNEKLFF. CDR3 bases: TGCAGTGCTAGTAGGCCCTCGGCAGGGTTGAGGTCAACTAATGAAAAACTGTTTTTT.

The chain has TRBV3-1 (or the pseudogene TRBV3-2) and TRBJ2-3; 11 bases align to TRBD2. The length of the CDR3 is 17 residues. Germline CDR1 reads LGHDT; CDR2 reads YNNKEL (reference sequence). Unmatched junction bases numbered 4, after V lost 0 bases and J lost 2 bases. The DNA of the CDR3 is TGTGCCAGCAGCCAAGAGTCTAGCGGGAGGTCCACAGATACGCAGTATTTT. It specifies CASSQESSGRSTDTQYF.

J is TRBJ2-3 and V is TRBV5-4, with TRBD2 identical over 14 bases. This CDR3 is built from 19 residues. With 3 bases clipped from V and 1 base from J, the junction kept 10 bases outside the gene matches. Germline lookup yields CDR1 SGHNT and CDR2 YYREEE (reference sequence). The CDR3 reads CASSSTGLAGAFGTDTQYF. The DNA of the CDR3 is TGTGCCAGCAGCTCTACGGGACTAGCGGGAGCTTTCGGCACAGATACGCAGTATTTT.

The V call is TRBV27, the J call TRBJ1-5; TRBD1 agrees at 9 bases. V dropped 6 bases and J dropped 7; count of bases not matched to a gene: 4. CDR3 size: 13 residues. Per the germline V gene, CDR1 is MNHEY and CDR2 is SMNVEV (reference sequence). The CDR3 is CASSGTGNQPQHF. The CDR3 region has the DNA TGTGCCAGCAGCGGGACAGGGAACCAGCCCCAGCATTTT.

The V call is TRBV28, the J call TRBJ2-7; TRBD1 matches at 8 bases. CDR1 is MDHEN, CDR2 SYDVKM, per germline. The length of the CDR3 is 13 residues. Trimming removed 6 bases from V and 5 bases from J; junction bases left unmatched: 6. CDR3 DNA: TGTGCCAGCAGCGAGACAGGGGAGGACGAGCAGTACTTC. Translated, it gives CASSETGEDEQYF. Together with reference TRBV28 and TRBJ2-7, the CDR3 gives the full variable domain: DVKVTQSSRYLVKRTGEKVFLECVQDMDHENMFWYRQDPGLGLRLIYFSYDVKMKEKGDIPEGYSVSREKKERFSLILESASTNQTSMYLCASSETGEDEQYFGPGTRLTVT.

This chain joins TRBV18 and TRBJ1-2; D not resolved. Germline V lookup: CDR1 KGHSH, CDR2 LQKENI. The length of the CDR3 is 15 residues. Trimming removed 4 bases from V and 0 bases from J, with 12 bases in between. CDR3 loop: CASSRQREANYGYTF. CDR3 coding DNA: TGTGCCAGCTCACGACAACGTGAAGCTAACTATGGCTACACCTTC.